The rows below give T cell receptor beta chains drawn from one sample of a study of T cell responses to AZD1222 COVID-19 vaccine. Sequenced by immunoSEQ multiplex PCR; TCRdb stores in-frame clones only, minus some. The sample includes some 150,000 clones, 85% of them seen just once. This specimen consisted of peripheral blood, obtained 28 days after the second dose of the MenACWY control vaccine. The receptors stem from an adult who received the MenACWY meningococcal vaccine as a control. CDR3s include the opening cysteine and the closing phenylalanine or tryptophan. Each record gives: V gene, D gene, clone size, J gene, CDR3 protein, CDR3 DNA. A D gene is named only where the DNA matches it firmly. Rows give clone size only sometimes, using once, few, many, or a class for an expanded clone.

V gene: TRBV18; D gene: -; clone size: -; J gene: TRBJ1-4; CDR3 protein: CASSPLGFGEKLFF; CDR3 DNA: TGTGCCAGCTCACCACTGGGTTTTGGTGAAAAACTGTTTTTT
V gene: TRBV9; D gene: -; clone size: -; J gene: TRBJ1-5; CDR3 protein: CASSVEASNQPQHF; CDR3 DNA: TGTGCCAGCAGCGTAGAGGCTAGCAATCAGCCCCAGCATTTT
V gene: TRBV2; D gene: -; clone size: few; J gene: TRBJ1-2; CDR3 protein: CASSEPLVNYGYTF; CDR3 DNA: TGTGCCAGCAGTGAGCCCCTGGTCAACTATGGCTACACCTTC
V gene: TRBV12-3/TRBV12-4; D gene: -; clone size: -; J gene: TRBJ2-7; CDR3 protein: CASSLDSYEQYF; CDR3 DNA: TGTGCCAGCAGTTTAGACAGCTACGAGCAGTACTTC
V gene: TRBV11-2; D gene: -; clone size: few; J gene: TRBJ1-1; CDR3 protein: CASSSISSSNTEAFF; CDR3 DNA: TGTGCCAGCAGCTCCATTTCATCCTCGAACACTGAAGCTTTCTTT
V gene: TRBV2; D gene: -; clone size: -; J gene: TRBJ2-5; CDR3 protein: CASFTSRQETQYF; CDR3 DNA: TGTGCCAGCTTTACTTCGCGCCAAGAGACCCAGTACTTC
V gene: TRBV5-1; D gene: TRBD2; clone size: -; J gene: TRBJ2-5; CDR3 protein: CASSLEGRTSGGALETQYF; CDR3 DNA: TGCGCCAGCAGCTTGGAAGGGAGGACTAGCGGGGGGGCTTTGGAGACCCAGTACTTC
V gene: TRBV29-1; D gene: TRBD1; clone size: -; J gene: TRBJ1-4; CDR3 protein: CSVAEARDRRLGLFF; CDR3 DNA: TGCAGCGTTGCCGAGGCCCGGGACAGGCGTTTGGGACTGTTTTTT
V gene: TRBV6-5; D gene: TRBD2; clone size: -; J gene: TRBJ2-3; CDR3 protein: CAGRGAGVGTDTQYF; CDR3 DNA: TGTGCCGGAAGGGGTGCGGGAGTTGGCACAGATACGCAGTATTTT
V gene: TRBV3-1/TRBV3-2; D gene: -; clone size: -; J gene: TRBJ2-4; CDR3 protein: CASSQGKQNIQYF; CDR3 DNA: TGTGCCAGCAGCCAAGGGAAGCAAAACATTCAGTACTTC
V gene: TRBV4-2; D gene: -; clone size: -; J gene: TRBJ1-4; CDR3 protein: CASSPEMDSNEKLFF; CDR3 DNA: TGTGCCAGCAGCCCCGAAATGGACAGTAATGAAAAACTGTTTTTT
V gene: TRBV5-1; D gene: -; clone size: once; J gene: TRBJ2-1; CDR3 protein: CASSFQNINNEQFF; CDR3 DNA: TGCGCCAGCAGCTTCCAGAATATAAACAATGAGCAGTTCTTC
V gene: TRBV11-3; D gene: -; clone size: -; J gene: TRBJ1-1; CDR3 protein: CASSLGPLRVREAFF; CDR3 DNA: TGTGCCAGCAGCTTAGGCCCCTTACGGGTACGCGAAGCTTTCTTT
V gene: TRBV30; D gene: TRBD2; clone size: once; J gene: TRBJ2-5; CDR3 protein: CAWSDWTSGRAETQYF; CDR3 DNA: TGTGCCTGGAGTGATTGGACTAGCGGGAGGGCCGAGACCCAGTACTTC
V gene: TRBV5-4; D gene: TRBD1; clone size: -; J gene: TRBJ2-4; CDR3 protein: CASSQRTGTLAKNIQYF; CDR3 DNA: TGTGCCAGCAGCCAGAGGACAGGGACCTTAGCCAAAAACATTCAGTACTTC
V gene: TRBV27; D gene: TRBD1; clone size: -; J gene: TRBJ1-2; CDR3 protein: CASRRTGLGGYTF; CDR3 DNA: TGTGCCAGCAGACGGACAGGGTTAGGGGGCTACACCTTC
V gene: TRBV18; D gene: TRBD1; clone size: -; J gene: TRBJ1-2; CDR3 protein: CASSSEGTGIGYTF; CDR3 DNA: TGTGCCAGCTCATCCGAGGGGACAGGGATTGGCTACACCTTC
V gene: TRBV5-1; D gene: -; clone size: -; J gene: TRBJ1-3; CDR3 protein: CASSPEAGPGNTIYF; CDR3 DNA: TGCGCCAGCAGCCCCGAGGCAGGGCCTGGAAACACCATATATTTT
V gene: TRBV27; D gene: -; clone size: -; J gene: TRBJ1-6; CDR3 protein: CAGSRSSPLHF; CDR3 DNA: TGTGCCGGATCCCGCAGTTCACCCCTCCACTTT
V gene: TRBV4-1; D gene: -; clone size: few; J gene: TRBJ1-3; CDR3 protein: CASSQLPRATAGNTIYF; CDR3 DNA: TGCGCCAGCAGCCAACTCCCCAGGGCAACCGCTGGAAACACCATATATTTT
V gene: TRBV30; D gene: TRBD2; clone size: once; J gene: TRBJ2-3; CDR3 protein: CAWSARTSGGDTQYF; CDR3 DNA: TGTGCCTGGAGTGCCCGGACTAGCGGTGGAGATACGCAGTATTTT
V gene: TRBV5-4; D gene: -; clone size: -; J gene: TRBJ2-2; CDR3 protein: CASSLAERELFF; CDR3 DNA: TGTGCCAGCAGCTTGGCCGAGCGGGAGCTGTTTTTT
V gene: TRBV5-4; D gene: TRBD1; clone size: -; J gene: TRBJ1-1; CDR3 protein: CASSSTGLGTEAFF; CDR3 DNA: TGTGCCAGCAGCTCGACAGGGTTGGGGACTGAAGCTTTCTTT
V gene: TRBV5-1; D gene: -; clone size: -; J gene: TRBJ1-1; CDR3 protein: CASSPQVGTANTEAFF; CDR3 DNA: TGCGCCAGCAGCCCGCAGGTCGGGACGGCGAACACTGAAGCTTTCTTT
V gene: TRBV6-1; D gene: TRBD1; clone size: -; J gene: TRBJ2-5; CDR3 protein: CASSGTGGETQYF; CDR3 DNA: TGTGCCAGCAGTGGCACAGGGGGAGAGACCCAGTACTTC